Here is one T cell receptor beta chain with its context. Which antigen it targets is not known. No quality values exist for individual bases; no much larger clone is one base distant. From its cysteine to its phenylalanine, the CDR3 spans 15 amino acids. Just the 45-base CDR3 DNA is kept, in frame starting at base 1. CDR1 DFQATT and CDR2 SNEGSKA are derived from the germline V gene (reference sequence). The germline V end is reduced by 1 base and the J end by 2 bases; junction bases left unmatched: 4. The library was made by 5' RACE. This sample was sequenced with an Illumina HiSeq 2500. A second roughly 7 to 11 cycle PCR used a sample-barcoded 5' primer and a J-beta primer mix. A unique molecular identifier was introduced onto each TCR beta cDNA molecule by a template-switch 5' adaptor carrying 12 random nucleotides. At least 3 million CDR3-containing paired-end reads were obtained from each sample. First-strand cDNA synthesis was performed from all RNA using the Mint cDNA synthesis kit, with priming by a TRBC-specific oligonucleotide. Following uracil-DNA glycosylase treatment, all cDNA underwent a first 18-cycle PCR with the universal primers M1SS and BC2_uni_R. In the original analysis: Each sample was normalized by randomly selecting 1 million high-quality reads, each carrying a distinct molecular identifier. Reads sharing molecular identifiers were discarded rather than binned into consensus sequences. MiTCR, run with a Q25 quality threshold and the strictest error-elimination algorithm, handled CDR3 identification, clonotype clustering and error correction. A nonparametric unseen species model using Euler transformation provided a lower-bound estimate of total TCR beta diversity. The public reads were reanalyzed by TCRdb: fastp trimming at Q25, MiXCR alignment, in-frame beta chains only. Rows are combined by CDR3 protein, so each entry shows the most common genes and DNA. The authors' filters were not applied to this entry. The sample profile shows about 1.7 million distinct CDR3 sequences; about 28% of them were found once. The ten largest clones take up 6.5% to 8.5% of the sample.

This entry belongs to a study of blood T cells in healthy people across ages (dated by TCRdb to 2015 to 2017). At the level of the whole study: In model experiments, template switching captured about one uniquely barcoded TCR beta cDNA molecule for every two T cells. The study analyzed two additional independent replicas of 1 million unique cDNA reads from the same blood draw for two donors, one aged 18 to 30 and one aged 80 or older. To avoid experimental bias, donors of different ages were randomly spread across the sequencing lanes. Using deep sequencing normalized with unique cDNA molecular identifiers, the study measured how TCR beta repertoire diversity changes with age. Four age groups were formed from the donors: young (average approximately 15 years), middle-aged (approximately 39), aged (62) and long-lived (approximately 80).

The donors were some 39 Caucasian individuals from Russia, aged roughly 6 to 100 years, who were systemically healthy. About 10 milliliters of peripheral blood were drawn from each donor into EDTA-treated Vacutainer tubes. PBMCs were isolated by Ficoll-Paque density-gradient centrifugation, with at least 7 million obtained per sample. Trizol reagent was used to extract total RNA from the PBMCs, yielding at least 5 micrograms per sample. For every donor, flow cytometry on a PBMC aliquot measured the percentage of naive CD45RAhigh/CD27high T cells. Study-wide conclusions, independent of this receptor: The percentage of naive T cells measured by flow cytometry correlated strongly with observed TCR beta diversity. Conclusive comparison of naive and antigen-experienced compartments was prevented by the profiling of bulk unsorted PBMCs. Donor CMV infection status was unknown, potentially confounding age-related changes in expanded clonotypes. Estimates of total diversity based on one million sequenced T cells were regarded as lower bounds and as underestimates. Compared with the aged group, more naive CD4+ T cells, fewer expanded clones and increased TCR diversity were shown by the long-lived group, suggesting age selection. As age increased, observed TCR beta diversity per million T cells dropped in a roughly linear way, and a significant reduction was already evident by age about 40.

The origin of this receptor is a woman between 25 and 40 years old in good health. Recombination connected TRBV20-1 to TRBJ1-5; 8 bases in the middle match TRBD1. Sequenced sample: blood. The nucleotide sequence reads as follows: TGCAGTGCTAGAGCAGGGGGCTCGGGCAATCAGCCCCAGCATTTT. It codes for CSARAGGSGNQPQHF.